Described below is a single TCR beta chain sequence and its context. This sample was included in a study of cytomegalovirus exposure and HLA in healthy donors. This CDR3 spans 13 amino acids. The V and J ends lost 4 bases and 5 bases, in that order; junction bases with no gene match: 5. Germline V gives CDR1 SQVTM, CDR2 ANQGSEA. 13 Jbeta primers and 60 Vbeta primers were used for the PCR. Using immunoSEQ multiplex PCR, the repertoire was profiled, and TCRdb retains in-frame clones only, with some absent. The sample has about 150,000 clones, 70% to 85% seen once; the top ten hold roughly 6.8%. The sequencing input was PBMCs. The J gene is TRBJ2-7, the V gene TRBV29-1; 10 nucleotides agree with TRBD2. This TCR was sampled from a man aged 35-49 years in good health and CMV-seropositive. The CDR3 DNA reads as TGCAGCGTTGGAGTGCTAGCGGGAGACGAGCAGTACTTC. Translation gives CSVGVLAGDEQYF.